This is a list of T cell receptor beta chains from one sample in a study of breast tumors, draining lymph nodes, adjacent tissues. TCRdb recomputed calls from the multiplex PCR reads with MiXCR, one row per CDR3 protein. Of about 300,000 distinct CDR3 sequences in the sample, around 31% were seen once. Sequenced material: axillary lymph node tissue. The source is a female donor with breast cancer. Some clones in this sample may be carry-over from other donors' samples. CDR3s include the opening cysteine and the closing phenylalanine or tryptophan. The D gene is left open where the match is weak. Expanded clones get a size class; other rows say once, few or many, or leave the size out.

TRBV15	-	TRBJ1-6	-	CATSRDNRFSASYNSPPHF	TGTGCCACCAGCAGAGATAACAGGTTCTCTGCCTCCTACAATTCACCCCCCCACTTT
TRBV20-1	-	TRBJ1-6	-	CSAREPGYVSPLHF	TGCAGTGCTAGAGAGCCGGGGTACGTTTCACCCCTCCACTTT
TRBV10-3	TRBD1	TRBJ1-2	once	CAISADRVYGYTF	TGTGCCATCAGCGCAGACAGGGTTTATGGCTACACCTTC
TRBV28	-	TRBJ1-3	-	CASSLRPMDTLPPGNTIYF	TGTGCCAGCAGTTTACGGCCGATGGACACTTTACCTCCTGGAAACACCATATATTTT
TRBV4-3	TRBD1	TRBJ1-1	-	CASTQTGGGTEAFF	TGCGCCAGCACCCAGACAGGGGGCGGAACTGAAGCTTTCTTT
TRBV5-1	TRBD2	TRBJ2-7	-	CARMFRLAGANEQYF	TGCGCCAGGATGTTCAGACTAGCGGGAGCCAACGAGCAGTACTTC
TRBV20-1	TRBD2	TRBJ2-7	-	CSATGLANEPYF	TGCAGTGCAACCGGACTAGCCAACGAGCCGTACTTC
TRBV20-1	-	TRBJ1-1	-	CSASEIAMNTEAFF	TGCAGTGCTAGTGAGATCGCGATGAACACTGAAGCTTTCTTT
TRBV29-1	TRBD2	TRBJ2-2	-	CSVEIGGRDAGELFF	TGCAGCGTTGAAATCGGCGGGAGAGACGCCGGGGAGCTGTTTTTT
TRBV20-1	TRBD2	TRBJ2-7	-	CSAQAGSSYEQYF	TGCAGTGCACAAGCGGGAAGCTCCTACGAGCAGTACTTC
TRBV6-4	TRBD2	TRBJ2-2	many	CASSEGSGRGTGELFF	TGTGCCAGCAGCGAGGGTAGCGGGAGAGGTACCGGGGAGCTGTTTTTT
TRBV2	-	TRBJ1-5	many	CASSETRPPPGAQHF	TGTGCCAGCAGTGAAACCAGGCCGCCCCCAGGGGCCCAGCATTTT
TRBV18	-	TRBJ2-1	-	CASSPQVVYNEQFF	TGTGCCAGCTCACCCCAGGTAGTATACAATGAGCAGTTCTTC
TRBV6-4	-	TRBJ1-2	many	CASSVGYGDGNYGYTF	TGTGCCAGCAGTGTGGGGTACGGAGACGGGAACTATGGCTACACCTTC
TRBV19	-	TRBJ1-2	many	CASSTGSTAYGYTF	TGTGCCAGTAGCACAGGGTCCACAGCCTATGGCTACACCTTC
TRBV7-6	TRBD1	TRBJ1-2	-	CASSSRKTGKSGYGYTF	TGTGCCAGCAGTTCCAGAAAGACAGGGAAATCGGGCTATGGCTACACCTTC
TRBV29-1	TRBD2	TRBJ2-1	once	CSPYPSGRAGEQFF	TGCAGCCCATACCCTAGCGGGAGGGCCGGTGAGCAGTTCTTC
TRBV12-3/TRBV12-4	-	TRBJ2-7	many	CASSPGDRRRFSYEQYF	TGTGCCAGCAGCCCAGGGGATCGGAGGAGATTCTCCTACGAGCAGTACTTC
TRBV4-3	-	TRBJ2-3	many	CASSQGADPRDTQYF	TGCGCCAGCAGCCAAGGAGCGGACCCCAGGGATACGCAGTATTTT
TRBV2	TRBD1	TRBJ2-7	-	CASSYNTGTGGFYEQYF	TGTGCCAGCAGTTATAATACCGGGACAGGGGGCTTCTACGAGCAGTACTTC
TRBV14	TRBD1	TRBJ2-4	once	CASSSLSGQGVSKNIQYF	TGTGCCAGCTCATCCCTCTCGGGACAGGGTGTATCCAAAAACATTCAGTACTTC
TRBV27	-	TRBJ2-2	few	CASALGLEPGELFF	TGTGCCAGCGCTCTGGGGTTGGAACCCGGGGAGCTGTTTTTT